These T cell receptor beta chains were read from a single sample in a study of T cells of healthy individuals. MiXCR was run by TCRdb on the 5' RACE reads, yielding one entry per CDR3 protein. The sample lists about 53,000 distinct CDR3 sequences; approximately 14% were seen once. These receptors came from a human donor in good health. The CDR3 runs from the conserved cysteine through the conserved F or W. Fields, in order: V gene, J gene, CDR3 protein.

TRBV9,TRBJ1-2,CASSAPTGDRGRRSGYIF
TRBV2,TRBJ1-1,CASSLGRYTEAFF
TRBV5-5,TRBJ1-1,CASSARGVNTEAFF
TRBV11-2,TRBJ2-3,CASSSQGRGTQYF
TRBV2,TRBJ2-7,CATFRGGGSGEQYF
TRBV12-3/TRBV12-4,TRBJ1-1,CASSLPVQDTEAFF
TRBV6-6,TRBJ2-7,CASSYGRAYEQYF
TRBV9,TRBJ1-5,CASSVRGTGGFDSNQPQHF
TRBV7-9,TRBJ1-3,CASSDGSGNTIYF
TRBV19,TRBJ1-5,CASTPGGIGNQPQHF
TRBV15,TRBJ1-6,CATSRIRESSPLHF
TRBV20-1,TRBJ2-1,CSASIDGSSYNEQFF
TRBV19,TRBJ1-5,CASSLGQQINQPQHF
TRBV11-2,TRBJ1-1,CASSPEWNTEAFF
TRBV10-3,TRBJ2-7,CAITPDRAHEQYF
TRBV5-4,TRBJ2-2,CASSFPGQGTGELFF
TRBV12-5,TRBJ2-7,CASGPGWTSGGTYEQYF
TRBV12-5,TRBJ1-2,CASGLVLGKENYGYTF
TRBV6-5,TRBJ2-5,CASRSSGGEEYF
TRBV13,TRBJ1-1,CASSLAGGVEAFF
TRBV12-3/TRBV12-4,TRBJ2-6,CASSSPGGADGANVLTF
TRBV6-5,TRBJ2-7,CASSLGGRGHEQYF
TRBV5-1,TRBJ2-7,CASSLEAGRTYEQYF
TRBV5-1,TRBJ1-1,CASSLGQGRVMNTEAFF
TRBV12-3/TRBV12-4,TRBJ2-3,CASSPRGFAGHWDF
TRBV7-2,TRBJ2-3,CASSSIAGDTQYF
TRBV9,TRBJ1-3,CASSVALKGNTIYF
TRBV10-3,TRBJ2-1,CAISENGGGQFF